This T cell receptor beta chain was sequenced in a study of cytomegalovirus exposure and HLA in healthy donors. Clones were read by immunoSEQ multiplex PCR, and TCRdb kept only the in-frame ones, dropping some. The table shows 150,000 to 200,000 clones, with around 86% occurring only once. This clone was found many times. This CDR3 spans 14 amino acids. Trimming took 2 bases from V and 3 from J, leaving 11 bases between them. Looked up from germline, CDR1 is SGHNT and CDR2 is YYREEE (reference sequence). The sequence derives from a man aged 30 to 39 in good health and CMV-seropositive. The chain couples TRBV5-4 to TRBJ1-2, with D possibly being TRBD1 (5 bases). Source material: PBMCs. CDR3 in amino acids: CASSFIGGDYGYTF. CDR3 sequence (DNA): TGTGCCAGCAGCTTTATTGGGGGAGACTATGGCTACACCTTC.